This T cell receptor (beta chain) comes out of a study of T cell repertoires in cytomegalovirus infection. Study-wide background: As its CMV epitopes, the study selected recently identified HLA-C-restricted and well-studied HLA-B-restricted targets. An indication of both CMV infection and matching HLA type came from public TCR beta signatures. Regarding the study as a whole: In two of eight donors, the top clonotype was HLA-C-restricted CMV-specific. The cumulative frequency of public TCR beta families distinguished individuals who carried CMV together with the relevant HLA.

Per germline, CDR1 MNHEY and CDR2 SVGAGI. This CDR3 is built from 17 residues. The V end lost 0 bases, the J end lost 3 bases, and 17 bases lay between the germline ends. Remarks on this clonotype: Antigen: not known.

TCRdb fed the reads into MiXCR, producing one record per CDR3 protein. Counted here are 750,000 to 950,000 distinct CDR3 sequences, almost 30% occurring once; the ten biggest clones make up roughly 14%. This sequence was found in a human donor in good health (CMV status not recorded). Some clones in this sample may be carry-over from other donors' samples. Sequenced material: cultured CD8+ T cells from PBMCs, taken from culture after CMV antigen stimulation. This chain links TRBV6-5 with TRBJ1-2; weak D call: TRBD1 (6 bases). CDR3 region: CASSYSPMDSGDYGYTF. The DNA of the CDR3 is TGTGCCAGCAGTTACTCTCCCATGGACAGCGGTGACTATGGCTACACCTTC.